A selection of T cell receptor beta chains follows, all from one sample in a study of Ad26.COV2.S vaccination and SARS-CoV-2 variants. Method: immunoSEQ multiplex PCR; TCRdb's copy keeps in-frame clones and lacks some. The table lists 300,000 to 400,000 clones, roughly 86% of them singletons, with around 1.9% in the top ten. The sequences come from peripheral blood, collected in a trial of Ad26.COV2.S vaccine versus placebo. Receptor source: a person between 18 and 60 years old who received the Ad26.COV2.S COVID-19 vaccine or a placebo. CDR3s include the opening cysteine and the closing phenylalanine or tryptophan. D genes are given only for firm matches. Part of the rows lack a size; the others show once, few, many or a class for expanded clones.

CDR3nt: TGTGCCAGCAGCCCCGCGGCGGGTACCGGGGAGCTGTTTTTT
CDR3aa: CASSPAAGTGELFF
d_gene: .
j_gene: TRBJ2-2
abundance: .
v_gene: TRBV7-2

CDR3nt: TGTGCCAGCAGCCAACGGACGGAATTAAATGAAAAACTGTTTTTT
CDR3aa: CASSQRTELNEKLFF
d_gene: .
j_gene: TRBJ1-4
abundance: .
v_gene: TRBV3-1/TRBV3-2

CDR3nt: TGCGCCAGCAGCTTGGGGGACAGTAGCTCCTACAATGAGCAGTTCTTC
CDR3aa: CASSLGDSSSYNEQFF
d_gene: TRBD1
j_gene: TRBJ2-1
abundance: .
v_gene: TRBV5-1

CDR3nt: TGTGCCAGCAGGGTCGACAGACACTATGGCTACACCTTC
CDR3aa: CASRVDRHYGYTF
d_gene: .
j_gene: TRBJ1-2
abundance: .
v_gene: TRBV6-5

CDR3nt: TGCGCCAGCAGCTCTGGGGGATCGTACCAAGAGACCCAGTACTTC
CDR3aa: CASSSGGSYQETQYF
d_gene: .
j_gene: TRBJ2-5
abundance: .
v_gene: TRBV5-1

CDR3nt: TGTGCCAGCAGCCGATTCGCTGAAGCTTTCTTT
CDR3aa: CASSRFAEAFF
d_gene: .
j_gene: TRBJ1-1
abundance: .
v_gene: TRBV3-1/TRBV3-2

CDR3nt: TGTGCCAGCAGTCCAGACAGGGGAGGACTGTTTTTT
CDR3aa: CASSPDRGGLFF
d_gene: TRBD1
j_gene: TRBJ1-4
abundance: .
v_gene: TRBV2

CDR3nt: TGTGCCAGCAGCTTTCCGGGACAGATGAAATACACCGGGGAGCTGTTTTTT
CDR3aa: CASSFPGQMKYTGELFF
d_gene: TRBD1
j_gene: TRBJ2-2
abundance: few
v_gene: TRBV5-6

CDR3nt: TGTGCCAGCAGCCCCTCTAGCGGGGGCACAGATACGCAGTATTTT
CDR3aa: CASSPSSGGTDTQYF
d_gene: TRBD2
j_gene: TRBJ2-3
abundance: .
v_gene: TRBV3-1/TRBV3-2

CDR3nt: TGTGCCAGCAGCCGCACAGATACGCAGTATTTT
CDR3aa: CASSRTDTQYF
d_gene: .
j_gene: TRBJ2-3
abundance: once
v_gene: TRBV5-6

CDR3nt: TGTGCCAGCTCAACGCGACAGGGGGCTAACTATGGCTACACCTTC
CDR3aa: CASSTRQGANYGYTF
d_gene: TRBD1
j_gene: TRBJ1-2
abundance: .
v_gene: TRBV18

CDR3nt: TGTGCCAGCAGCTTAGACAGGTTCTCCTACGAGCAGTACTTC
CDR3aa: CASSLDRFSYEQYF
d_gene: .
j_gene: TRBJ2-7
abundance: .
v_gene: TRBV11-2

CDR3nt: TGCGCCAGCAGCTTGGACGGACGGTTGAACACTGAAGCTTTCTTT
CDR3aa: CASSLDGRLNTEAFF
d_gene: .
j_gene: TRBJ1-1
abundance: .
v_gene: TRBV5-1

CDR3nt: TGCGCCAGCAGCCAAGGGACAGGGTCCGCTGGAAACACCATATATTTT
CDR3aa: CASSQGTGSAGNTIYF
d_gene: TRBD1
j_gene: TRBJ1-3
abundance: .
v_gene: TRBV4-3

CDR3nt: TGTGCCAGCAGTTTAAACAGGTTAGCGAACACCGGGGAGCTGTTTTTT
CDR3aa: CASSLNRLANTGELFF
d_gene: .
j_gene: TRBJ2-2
abundance: .
v_gene: TRBV5-6

CDR3nt: TGCGCCAGCAGCCAAGTCATGGTGGGGGCGGCAGATACGCAGTATTTT
CDR3aa: CASSQVMVGAADTQYF
d_gene: .
j_gene: TRBJ2-3
abundance: .
v_gene: TRBV4-3

CDR3nt: TGCGCCAGCAGCCTGGGGACAGATGGCGGGAATTCACCCCTCCACTTT
CDR3aa: CASSLGTDGGNSPLHF
d_gene: TRBD1
j_gene: TRBJ1-6
abundance: .
v_gene: TRBV5-1

CDR3nt: TGCGCCAGCAGCTTAGGGGAGGGCTCCTACAATGAGCAGTTCTTC
CDR3aa: CASSLGEGSYNEQFF
d_gene: TRBD2
j_gene: TRBJ2-1
abundance: .
v_gene: TRBV5-1

CDR3nt: TGTGCCAGCAGTCCCTTGGGGGGCGGGCAGCCCCAGCATTTT
CDR3aa: CASSPLGGGQPQHF
d_gene: .
j_gene: TRBJ1-5
abundance: few
v_gene: TRBV6-5

CDR3nt: TGTGCCAGCTCACCTGACAGGGACACTGAAGCTTTCTTT
CDR3aa: CASSPDRDTEAFF
d_gene: TRBD1
j_gene: TRBJ1-1
abundance: .
v_gene: TRBV18

CDR3nt: TGTGCCAGCAGCGTAGGTCCGGGAAATTCACCCCTCCACTTT
CDR3aa: CASSVGPGNSPLHF
d_gene: .
j_gene: TRBJ1-6
abundance: few
v_gene: TRBV9

CDR3nt: TGCGCCAGCAGCCCAGGGACTAGCCGAGGAGAGACCCAGTACTTC
CDR3aa: CASSPGTSRGETQYF
d_gene: TRBD2
j_gene: TRBJ2-5
abundance: once
v_gene: TRBV5-1

CDR3nt: TGCGCCAGCAGCTTGGTACCAGGGCAGGGTCAGCCCCAGCATTTT
CDR3aa: CASSLVPGQGQPQHF
d_gene: .
j_gene: TRBJ1-5
abundance: .
v_gene: TRBV5-1

CDR3nt: TGTGCCAGCAGCTTAAATACAGGGGGCGACTACAATGAGCAGTTCTTC
CDR3aa: CASSLNTGGDYNEQFF
d_gene: TRBD1
j_gene: TRBJ2-1
abundance: once
v_gene: TRBV7-3

CDR3nt: TGCGCCAGCAGCTTGAACGGAATTTTGTCAGATACGCAGTATTTT
CDR3aa: CASSLNGILSDTQYF
d_gene: .
j_gene: TRBJ2-3
abundance: .
v_gene: TRBV5-1

CDR3nt: TGCGCCAGCAGTGAGTCCGGGTCATGGCAGCCCCAGCATTTT
CDR3aa: CASSESGSWQPQHF
d_gene: .
j_gene: TRBJ1-5
abundance: .
v_gene: TRBV10-1

CDR3nt: TGTGCCAGCAGTTACCGGACAGGAACTAACTATGGCTACACCTTC
CDR3aa: CASSYRTGTNYGYTF
d_gene: TRBD1
j_gene: TRBJ1-2
abundance: .
v_gene: TRBV6-5

CDR3nt: TGTGCCAGCAGCCAACGTTATGACACTGAAGCTTTCTTT
CDR3aa: CASSQRYDTEAFF
d_gene: .
j_gene: TRBJ1-1
abundance: .
v_gene: TRBV3-1/TRBV3-2

CDR3nt: TGCGCCAGCAGCCCCCGGACAGGGTCGGTTTACACTGAAGCTTTCTTT
CDR3aa: CASSPRTGSVYTEAFF
d_gene: TRBD1
j_gene: TRBJ1-1
abundance: few
v_gene: TRBV5-1

CDR3nt: TGCAGTGCTAGTTTCCTAGCGGGATACGAGCAGTACTTC
CDR3aa: CSASFLAGYEQYF
d_gene: TRBD2
j_gene: TRBJ2-7
abundance: .
v_gene: TRBV20-1

CDR3nt: TGCGCCAGCAGCCTCATGGGTGGGACTAGCACAGATACGCAGTATTTT
CDR3aa: CASSLMGGTSTDTQYF
d_gene: .
j_gene: TRBJ2-3
abundance: .
v_gene: TRBV5-1

CDR3nt: TGTGCCAGCAGGATTGGGTTGGACAGGGTGAGGATCACTGAAGCTTTCTTT
CDR3aa: CASRIGLDRVRITEAFF
d_gene: TRBD1
j_gene: TRBJ1-1
abundance: once
v_gene: TRBV11-2

CDR3nt: TGTGCCAGCTCCGGGCCCAGCTCCTACGAGCAGTACTTC
CDR3aa: CASSGPSSYEQYF
d_gene: .
j_gene: TRBJ2-7
abundance: .
v_gene: TRBV25-1

CDR3nt: TGTGCCAGCAGCTTGGGACAGGGTGGGAATAGCAATCAGCCCCAGCATTTT
CDR3aa: CASSLGQGGNSNQPQHF
d_gene: TRBD1
j_gene: TRBJ1-5
abundance: .
v_gene: TRBV5-6

CDR3nt: TGCGCCAGCAGCCGAACAGCTAGCTCTGGAAACACCATATATTTT
CDR3aa: CASSRTASSGNTIYF
d_gene: .
j_gene: TRBJ1-3
abundance: .
v_gene: TRBV5-1

CDR3nt: TGTGCCAGCAGCCAAGCCCGAAGTACAAGTGAAAAACTGTTTTTT
CDR3aa: CASSQARSTSEKLFF
d_gene: .
j_gene: TRBJ1-4
abundance: few
v_gene: TRBV3-1/TRBV3-2